This T cell receptor (beta chain) was observed in a study of cytomegalovirus exposure and HLA in healthy donors. Study information: Earlier sequencing of around 190 million T cells yielded under 120 million unique TCR beta sequences. Study-wide points: Some V segments (TRBV6-2 and TRBV6-3 among them) were excluded as indistinguishable. Presence/absence analyses assumed roughly uniform sequencing depth across donors.

In its sample, this clone was seen a few times. Its target is not known. Nominally healthy donors provided the samples, though records likely missed some immune exposures. Use of 60 Vbeta and 13 Jbeta primers characterized the PCR. The method was immunoSEQ multiplex PCR; TCRdb's version includes in-frame clones alone and lacks a portion of them. The data contain roughly 100,000 clones, 69% of them singletons. The length of the CDR3 is 17 residues. Germline V gene data show CDR1 as SGHTA and CDR2 as FQGNSA. V shed 0 bases, J shed 8 bases, and the junction held 10 bases outside the gene matches. The origin of this receptor is a man aged 25 to 45 in good health and CMV-seronegative. Sequencing was performed on PBMCs. The V gene is TRBV7-2, the J gene TRBJ1-5, with 10 bases lining up with TRBD1. The CDR3 sequence: CASSLAGGTGAIKPQHF. The CDR3 DNA sequence: TGTGCCAGCAGCTTAGCGGGCGGGACAGGGGCCATCAAGCCCCAGCATTTT.